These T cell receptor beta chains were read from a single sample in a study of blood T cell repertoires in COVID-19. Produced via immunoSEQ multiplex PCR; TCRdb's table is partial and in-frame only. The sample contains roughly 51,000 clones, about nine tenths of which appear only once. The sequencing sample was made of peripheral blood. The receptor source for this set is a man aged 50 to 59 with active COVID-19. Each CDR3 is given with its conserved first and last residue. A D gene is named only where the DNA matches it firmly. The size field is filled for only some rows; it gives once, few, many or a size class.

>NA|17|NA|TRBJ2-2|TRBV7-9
CASSLSRRERGTGELFF
TGTGCCAGCAGCCTATCTAGGAGGGAAAGGGGCACCGGGGAGCTGTTTTTT
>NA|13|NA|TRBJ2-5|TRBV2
CASTSNNKETQYF
TGTGCCAGCACATCGAACAATAAAGAGACCCAGTACTTC
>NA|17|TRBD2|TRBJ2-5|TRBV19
CASSISLAGGPLGTQYF
TGTGCCAGTAGTATTTCACTAGCGGGAGGTCCGTTAGGGACCCAGTACTTC
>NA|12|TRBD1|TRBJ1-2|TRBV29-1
CSVGDRVYGYTF
TGCAGCGTTGGGGACAGGGTCTATGGCTACACCTTC
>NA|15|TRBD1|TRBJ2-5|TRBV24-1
CATSDATGGQETQYF
TGTGCCACCAGTGATGCCACAGGGGGCCAAGAGACCCAGTACTTC
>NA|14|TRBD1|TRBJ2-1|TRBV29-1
CSVPPGQGADEQFF
TGCAGCGTCCCCCCGGGACAGGGGGCTGATGAGCAGTTCTTC
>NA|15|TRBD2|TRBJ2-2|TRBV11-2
CASSLVAGGPGELFF
TGTGCCAGCAGCTTAGTAGCGGGTGGCCCCGGGGAGCTGTTTTTT
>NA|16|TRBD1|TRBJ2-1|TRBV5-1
CASRTGGDGNYNEQFF
TGCGCCAGCAGGACAGGGGGTGACGGGAACTACAATGAGCAGTTCTTC
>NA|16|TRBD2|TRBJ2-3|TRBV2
CAREGLAGGPTDTQYF
TGTGCCAGAGAGGGACTAGCGGGGGGGCCCACAGATACGCAGTATTTT
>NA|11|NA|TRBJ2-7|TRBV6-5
CASTRGNEQYF
TGTGCCAGCACCAGGGGAAACGAGCAGTACTTC
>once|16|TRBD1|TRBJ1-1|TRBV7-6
CASSRGGTGRNTEAFF
TGTGCCAGCAGCCGGGGGGGGACAGGGAGGAACACTGAAGCTTTCTTT
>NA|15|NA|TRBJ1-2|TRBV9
CASSVGGMSGYGYTF
TGTGCCAGCAGCGTAGGTGGGATGTCGGGGTATGGCTACACCTTC
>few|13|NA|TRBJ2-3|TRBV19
CASSIDRGAHQYF
TGTGCCAGTAGTATAGATCGGGGGGCCCACCAGTATTTT
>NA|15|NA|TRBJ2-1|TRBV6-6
CASGEVSTVYNEQFF
TGTGCCAGCGGAGAAGTTAGTACCGTTTACAATGAGCAGTTCTTC
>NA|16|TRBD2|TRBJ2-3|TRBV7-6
CASSLLAGGSTDTQYF
TGTGCCAGCAGCTTACTAGCGGGAGGGAGCACAGATACGCAGTATTTT
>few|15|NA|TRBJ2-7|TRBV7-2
CASSLAIGEAYEQYF
TGTGCCAGCAGCTTAGCGATCGGGGAGGCCTACGAGCAGTACTTC
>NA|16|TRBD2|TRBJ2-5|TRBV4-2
CASSPGLAGNQETQYF
TGTGCCAGCAGCCCCGGACTAGCGGGCAACCAAGAGACCCAGTACTTC
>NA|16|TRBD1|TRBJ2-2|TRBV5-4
CASSLPGTANTGELFF
TGTGCCAGCAGCTTGCCCGGGACAGCGAACACCGGGGAGCTGTTTTTT
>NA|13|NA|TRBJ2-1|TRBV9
CASSHEPYNEQFF
TGTGCCAGCAGCCACGAGCCCTACAATGAGCAGTTCTTC
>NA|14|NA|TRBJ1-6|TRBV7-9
CASSSTAGYSPLHF
TGTGCCAGCAGTTCCACCGCGGGGTACTCACCCCTCCACTTT
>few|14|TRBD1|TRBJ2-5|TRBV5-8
CASSNRGTQETQYF
TGTGCCAGCAGCAACAGGGGGACCCAAGAGACCCAGTACTTC
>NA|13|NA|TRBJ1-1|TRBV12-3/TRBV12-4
CASSLQGGTEAFF
TGTGCCAGCAGTTTGCAGGGTGGGACTGAAGCTTTCTTT
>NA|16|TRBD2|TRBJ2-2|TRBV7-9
CASSPPASGNTGELFF
TGTGCCAGCAGCCCACCAGCTAGCGGGAACACCGGGGAGCTGTTTTTT
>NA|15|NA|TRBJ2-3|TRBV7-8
CASSPARRSADTQYF
TGTGCCAGCAGCCCGGCGAGGAGGTCCGCAGATACGCAGTATTTT
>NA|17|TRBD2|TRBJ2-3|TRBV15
CATSRDQYGRETDTQYF
TGTGCCACCAGCAGAGATCAATACGGGAGGGAAACAGATACGCAGTATTTT
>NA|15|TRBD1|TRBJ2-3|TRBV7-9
CASSPGQGGTDTQYF
TGTGCCAGCAGCCCGGGACAGGGAGGCACAGATACGCAGTATTTT
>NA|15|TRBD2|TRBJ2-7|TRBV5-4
CASSEGTSGAYEQYF
TGTGCCAGCAGCGAGGGGACTAGCGGAGCTTACGAGCAGTACTTC
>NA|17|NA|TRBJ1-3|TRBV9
CASSLSQGAGSGNTIYF
TGTGCCAGCAGCTTATCACAGGGAGCTGGCTCTGGAAACACCATATATTTT
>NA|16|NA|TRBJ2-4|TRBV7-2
CASEASGGPGKNIQYF
TGTGCCAGCGAGGCGTCCGGGGGGCCGGGCAAAAACATTCAGTACTTC
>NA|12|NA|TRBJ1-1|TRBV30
CATTRGETEAFF
TGTGCCACTACCAGGGGTGAAACTGAAGCTTTCTTT
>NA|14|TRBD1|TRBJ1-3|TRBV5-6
CASSPVGQGNTIYF
TGTGCCAGCAGCCCAGTGGGACAGGGAAACACCATATATTTT
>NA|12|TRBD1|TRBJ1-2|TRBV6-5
CASAGGQGIYTF
TGTGCCAGCGCAGGGGGACAGGGGATCTACACCTTC
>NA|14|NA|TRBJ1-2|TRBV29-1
CSALDFPFNYGYTF
TGCAGCGCCCTGGACTTCCCTTTTAACTATGGCTACACCTTC
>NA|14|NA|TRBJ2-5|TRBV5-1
CASSFDRWGETQYF
TGCGCCAGCAGCTTCGACAGGTGGGGGGAGACCCAGTACTTC
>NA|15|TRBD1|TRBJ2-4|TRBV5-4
CASSVPTGAGNIQYF
TGTGCCAGCAGCGTTCCGACAGGGGCGGGCAACATTCAGTACTTC
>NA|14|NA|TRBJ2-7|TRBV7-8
CASSHLRLGREQYF
TGTGCCAGCAGCCATCTAAGACTGGGTAGGGAGCAGTACTTC
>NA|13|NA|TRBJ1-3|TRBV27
CASSPLPGNTIYF
TGTGCCAGCAGCCCCCTCCCCGGAAACACCATATATTTT
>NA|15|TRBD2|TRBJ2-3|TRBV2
CASSSPSGVVVTQYF
TGTGCCAGCAGCTCCCCCAGCGGGGTGGTGGTAACGCAGTATTTT
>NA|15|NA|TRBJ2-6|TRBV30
CAWRRDLSGANVLTF
TGTGCCTGGCGGCGGGATCTTTCAGGGGCCAACGTCCTGACTTTC
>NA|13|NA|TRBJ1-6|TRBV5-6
CASSLAGPSPLHF
TGTGCCAGCAGCTTGGCTGGCCCGTCACCCCTCCACTTT
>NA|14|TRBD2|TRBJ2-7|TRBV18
CASQAGGGTYEQYF
TGTGCCAGCCAAGCGGGAGGCGGGACCTACGAGCAGTACTTC
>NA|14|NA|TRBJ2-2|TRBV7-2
CASSSSQGTGELFF
TGTGCCAGCAGCTCTTCACAGGGCACCGGGGAGCTGTTTTTT
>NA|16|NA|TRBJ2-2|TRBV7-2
CASVSSPGNFAGELFF
TGTGCCAGCGTCTCTTCTCCGGGGAACTTTGCCGGGGAGCTGTTTTTT
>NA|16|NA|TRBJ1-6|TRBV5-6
CASSSDGGSYNSPLHF
TGTGCCAGCAGCTCGGACGGGGGCTCCTATAATTCACCCCTCCACTTT
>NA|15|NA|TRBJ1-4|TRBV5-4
CASSPSGGGNEKLFF
TGTGCCAGCAGCCCCAGTGGGGGAGGGAATGAAAAACTGTTTTTT
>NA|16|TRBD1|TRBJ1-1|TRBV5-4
CASSRTGGDMDTEAFF
TGTGCCAGCAGCCGGACAGGGGGGGATATGGACACTGAAGCTTTCTTT
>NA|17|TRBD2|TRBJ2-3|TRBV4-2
CASSQEAGGRGPDTQYF
TGTGCCAGCAGCCAAGAGGCGGGCGGGAGAGGGCCAGATACGCAGTATTTT
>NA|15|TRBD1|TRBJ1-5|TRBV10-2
CASSRVGQGVQPQHF
TGCGCCAGCAGCCGTGTGGGACAGGGTGTGCAGCCCCAGCATTTT
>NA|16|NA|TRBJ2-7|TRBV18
CASSHPGQAKTYEQYF
TGTGCCAGCTCGCATCCCGGTCAGGCGAAAACCTACGAGCAGTACTTC
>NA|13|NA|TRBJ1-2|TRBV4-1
CASSQVLGQEFSF
TGCGCCAGCAGCCAAGTTCTGGGCCAAGAATTTTCCTTC
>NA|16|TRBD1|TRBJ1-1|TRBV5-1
CASRPGQGFGSTEAFF
TGCGCCAGTAGACCGGGACAGGGCTTCGGGAGCACTGAAGCTTTCTTT
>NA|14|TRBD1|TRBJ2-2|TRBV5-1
CATRDSMNTGELFF
TGCGCCACCCGGGACAGCATGAACACCGGGGAGCTGTTTTTT
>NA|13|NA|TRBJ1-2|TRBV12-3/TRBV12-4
CASSSQALYGYTF
TGTGCCAGCAGTTCCCAGGCTCTGTATGGCTACACCTTC
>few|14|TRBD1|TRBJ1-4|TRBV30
CAWDLGQGHEKLFF
TGTGCCTGGGACTTGGGACAGGGCCATGAAAAACTGTTTTTT
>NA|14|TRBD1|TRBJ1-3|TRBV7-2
CASSRGQGLPPIYF
TGTGCCAGCAGCCGCGGACAGGGCCTCCCCCCCATATATTTT
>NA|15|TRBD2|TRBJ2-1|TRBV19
CASSIPSGSKDEQFF
TGTGCCAGTAGTATCCCTAGCGGGAGTAAGGATGAGCAGTTCTTC
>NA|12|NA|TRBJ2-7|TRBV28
CASSTSGAEQYF
TGTGCCAGCAGTACCTCGGGAGCCGAGCAGTACTTC
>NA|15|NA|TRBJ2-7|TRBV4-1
CASSQGATRYYEQYF
TGCGCCAGCAGCCAAGGCGCTACGAGATACTACGAGCAGTACTTC
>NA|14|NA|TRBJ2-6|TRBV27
CASSSGSWANVLTF
TGTGCCAGCAGTTCAGGGTCTTGGGCCAACGTCCTGACTTTC
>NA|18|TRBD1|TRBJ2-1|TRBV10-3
CAISEFGRPGQGRNEQFF
TGTGCCATCAGTGAGTTTGGTCGCCCGGGACAGGGTAGAAATGAGCAGTTCTTC